The subject of this entry is one TCR beta chain. No cognate antigen has been identified for it. No much larger clonotype is one base removed from it; base qualities were not supplied. The CDR3 regions of human TCRbeta chains were analyzed by immunosequencing. In the paper's pipeline: TCRs in the repertoires were matched against a reference library of SARS-CoV-2-specific TCRs that had been generated with the MIRA antigen-specificity platform. Breadth meant the fraction of unique TCRs that were SARS-CoV-2-associated, whereas depth meant the fraction of total T cells that were SARS-CoV-2-associated. Each spike-specific TCR was assigned to its reactive spike region and to a CD4 or CD8 class using the MIRA data. Log10-transformed breadth and depth values were compared by one-way ANOVA with Sidak's multiple comparisons tests. TCRdb provides this immuneACCESS table in a form limited to in-frame rearrangements. Some clones are lacking; in checked studies, under half of them reflect an unresolved V gene, and why the rest are absent is not known. The V and J calls and clone size come from that table; D and trimming were worked out from the DNA. The sample records more than 50,000 clones, about 87% of which are singletons. The leading ten clones occupy 2.7% of the sample.

This sample stems from a study of T cell responses to AZD1222 COVID-19 vaccine (dated by TCRdb to the early 2020s). For the wider study: TCR sequencing covered roughly 230 trial participants: 207 given two doses of AZD1222 and about 26 given two doses of MenACWY control vaccine. Trial participants were enrolled into age subgroups of 18-55, 56-69 and 70-plus years, which contained approximately 150, 28 and 58 TCR-sequenced participants, respectively.

The time point label of this sample denotes: about 28 days (+/-7) after the second vaccine dose. AZD1222 recipients given second doses at about 4 weeks or at about 12 weeks were pooled, since spike-specific TCR depth and breadth were not found to differ between the two schedules. The vaccinee samples were drawn from two UK trials, COV001 and COV002, one of which was a single-blind randomized controlled phase 2/3 trial testing AZD1222 (ChAdOx1 nCoV-19) in healthy adults. For TCRbeta chain sequencing, PBMC samples were collected from trial participants at day 0 and at day 28 after the second dose. General study outcomes and caveats: In the small 56-69-year group, the increase in depth fell short of significance, most likely because of low power. A significant rise in spike-specific TCR breadth and depth was observed after two AZD1222 doses relative to day 0 and relative to MenACWY recipients. Participants were mostly white British and included more females than males, and it was suggested by the authors that clonal diversity may have been underestimated. Because no day 14 peak-response samples were available, repertoires were characterized only after the peak T cell response. The vaccine-associated CD4 TCRs covered the entire spike protein, and the dominant responses fell in regions 160-218 and 743-854. Conclusions about previously exposed vaccinees are limited because only six or seven AZD1222 recipients were SARS-CoV-2 seropositive at baseline. Reportedly, almost half of the unique spike-specific TCRs recognized epitopes lying outside the regions that are mutated in the B.1.351 and B.1.1.7 variants.

Taken from the germline V gene, the CDR1 and CDR2 loops are SGHVS and FNYEAQ. The CDR3 measures 18 amino acids from cysteine to phenylalanine. This entry keeps only the CDR3 DNA: 54 bases, framed from base 1. The junction shows trimming of 1 base on V and 3 bases on J, plus 19 bases between the germline ends. Specimen: peripheral blood, collected 28 days after the second AZD1222 dose. This receptor chain uses TRBV7-6 and TRBJ1-5; the D gene is unclear. The sequence was obtained from an adult who received the AZD1222 COVID-19 vaccine. The nucleotide sequence reads as follows: TGTGCCAGCAGCTTAGGGAGATCGCCCGCGGGAGTCAATCAGCCCCAGCATTTT. The resulting protein is CASSLGRSPAGVNQPQHF.